This paragraph covers one TCR beta chain sequence. There were TCR beta CDR3 regions amplified from RNA transcripts. RT-PCR in the first round (using the HTBI primer set) targeted the TCR CDR3. One entry per CDR3 protein, called by TCRdb with MiXCR from the multiplex PCR reads. The sample lists roughly 750,000 distinct CDR3 sequences, 15% to 20% occurring once. The data stem from a study of T cells in Graves' hyperthyroidism and ophthalmopathy. Material for sequencing was blood. This receptor was obtained from a man between 18 and 29 years old with Graves' hyperthyroidism.

The chain's CDR3 is CATSSLQGANSPLHF. In DNA, the CDR3 is TGTGCCACCAGCAGCCTACAGGGGGCCAATTCACCCCTCCACTTT. The chain uses TRBV15 and TRBJ1-6; 9 positions match TRBD1. CDR1 is LNHNV, CDR2 YYDKDF, per germline (reference sequence). CDR3 length: 15 amino acids. V gave up 3 bases and J gave up 7 bases; unmatched junction bases: 4.